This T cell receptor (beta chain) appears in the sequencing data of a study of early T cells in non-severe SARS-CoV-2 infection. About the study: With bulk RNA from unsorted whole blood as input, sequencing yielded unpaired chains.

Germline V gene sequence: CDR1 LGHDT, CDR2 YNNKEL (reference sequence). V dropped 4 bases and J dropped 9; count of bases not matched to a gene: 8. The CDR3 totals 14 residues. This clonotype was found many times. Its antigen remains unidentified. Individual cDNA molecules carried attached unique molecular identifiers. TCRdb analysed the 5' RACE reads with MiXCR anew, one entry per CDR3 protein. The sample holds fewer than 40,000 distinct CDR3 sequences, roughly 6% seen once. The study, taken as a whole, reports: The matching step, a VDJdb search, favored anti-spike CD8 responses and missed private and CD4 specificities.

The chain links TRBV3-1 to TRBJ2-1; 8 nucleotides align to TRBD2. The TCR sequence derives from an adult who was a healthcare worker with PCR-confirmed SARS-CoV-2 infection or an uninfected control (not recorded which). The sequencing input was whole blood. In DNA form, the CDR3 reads TGTGCCAGCAGCCGAGGACTAGCTCGTTCTGAGCAGTTCTTC. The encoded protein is CASSRGLARSEQFF.